A selection of T cell receptor beta chains follows, all from one sample in a study of shared clonotypes between healthy human individuals. Profiled with immunoSEQ multiplex PCR; TCRdb holds only in-frame clones, not every one. In the table there are 1,100,000 or so clones, 70% to 80% of which are singletons. The sequenced sample consisted of memory CD4+ T cells from PBMCs. These receptors all stem from a man aged 18 to 30 in good health. Some clones in this sample may be carry-over from other donors' samples. The CDR3 runs from the conserved cysteine through the conserved F or W. The D gene is left open where the match is weak. Clone sizes are given selectively: once, few, many, or a class where the clone is expanded.

NA TRBJ1-2 TRBV6-1 NA CASREGGRAVGYTF TGTGCCAGCAGAGAAGGGGGGCGAGCGGTTGGCTACACCTTC
TRBD2 TRBJ2-3 TRBV6-1 NA CASTDLGLAGKRSTDTQYF TGTGCCAGCACTGACTTAGGGCTAGCGGGAAAGCGTAGCACAGATACGCAGTATTTT
NA TRBJ1-5 TRBV10-3 NA CAISERGRTNQPQHF TGTGCCATCAGTGAGCGGGGACGGACCAATCAGCCCCAGCATTTT
TRBD1 TRBJ1-1 TRBV7-8 NA CASSLAGGRITEAFF TGTGCCAGCAGCTTAGCAGGGGGCCGTATAACTGAAGCTTTCTTT
NA TRBJ2-7 TRBV19 NA CASSILGGEQYF TGTGCCAGTAGTATATTGGGGGGCGAGCAGTACTTC
TRBD1 TRBJ2-7 TRBV5-4 NA CASSGSGTPKGAEQYF TGTGCCAGCAGCGGATCCGGGACACCTAAGGGGGCCGAGCAGTACTTC
NA TRBJ1-5 TRBV7-3 NA CASSLSSGQPQHF TGTGCCAGCAGCTTATCGTCTGGTCAGCCCCAGCATTTT
TRBD1 TRBJ1-1 TRBV7-2 NA CASSSDSGTGGTGAFF TGTGCCAGCAGCTCCGATTCCGGGACAGGGGGGACGGGAGCTTTCTTT
NA TRBJ2-1 TRBV7-2 once CASSLGLGYDEQFF TGTGCCAGCAGCTTAGGACTAGGCTACGATGAGCAGTTCTTC
TRBD1 TRBJ2-7 TRBV25-1 NA CASSEYRPGGLYEQYF TGTGCCAGCAGTGAATACCGCCCAGGGGGCCTGTACGAGCAGTACTTC
NA TRBJ1-4 TRBV5-1 NA CASSFAGGTQEKLFF TGCGCCAGCAGCTTCGCGGGCGGGACGCAAGAAAAACTGTTTTTT
NA TRBJ1-2 TRBV5-1 NA CASSFPGGYTF TGCGCCAGCAGCTTCCCCGGCGGCTACACCTTC
NA TRBJ1-2 TRBV5-6 many CASSLERQYYGYTF TGTGCCAGCAGCTTGGAAAGACAGTACTATGGCTACACCTTC
NA TRBJ2-7 TRBV2 NA CASSDWQGYYEQYF TGTGCCAGCAGTGATTGGCAAGGCTACTACGAGCAGTACTTC
NA TRBJ2-6 TRBV18 NA CASSLTRVSGANVLTF TGTGCCAGCTCACTCACCAGGGTCTCTGGGGCCAACGTCCTGACTTTC
NA TRBJ1-1 TRBV9 few CASSVGPGMNTEAFF TGTGCCAGCAGCGTAGGACCGGGAATGAACACTGAAGCTTTCTTT
NA TRBJ2-3 TRBV19 NA CASTERGYTSSDTQYF TGTGCCAGTACCGAACGGGGTTATACTTCCTCAGATACGCAGTATTTT
TRBD1 TRBJ1-1 TRBV2 NA CASREDRATVNTEAFF TGTGCCAGCAGGGAAGACAGGGCAACCGTGAACACTGAAGCTTTCTTT
NA TRBJ1-1 TRBV2 few CASTVGLNTEAFF TGTGCCAGCACCGTCGGTCTGAACACTGAAGCTTTCTTT
NA TRBJ2-3 TRBV7-2 NA CASSLRQVTDTQYF TGTGCCAGCAGCTTAAGGCAGGTCACAGATACGCAGTATTTT
NA TRBJ1-5 TRBV19 NA CASSLDSDNQPQHF TGTGCCAGTAGTCTGGACAGTGACAATCAGCCCCAGCATTTT
TRBD2 TRBJ2-2 TRBV7-6 NA CASSLAQFGGGAGELFF TGTGCCAGCAGCTTAGCGCAATTCGGGGGAGGGGCCGGGGAGCTGTTTTTT
NA TRBJ2-7 TRBV20-1 NA CSAREYYEQYF TGCAGTGCTAGAGAGTACTACGAGCAGTACTTC
NA TRBJ1-1 TRBV5-4 few CASSLGGWNTEAFF TGTGCCAGCAGCCTCGGTGGCTGGAACACTGAAGCTTTCTTT
NA TRBJ2-7 TRBV7-7 NA CASSPPGGYEQYF TGTGCCAGCAGCCCCCCAGGCGGCTACGAGCAGTACTTC
TRBD1 TRBJ1-5 TRBV2 NA CASSPRDRLNQPQHF TGTGCCAGCTCCCCCCGGGACAGGCTCAATCAGCCCCAGCATTTT
NA TRBJ2-6 TRBV5-6 NA CASSLQSGANVLTF TGTGCCAGCAGCTTGCAGTCTGGGGCCAACGTCCTGACTTTC
NA TRBJ2-6 TRBV11-2 NA CASSPTHSGANVLTF TGTGCCAGCAGCCCGACCCACTCTGGGGCCAACGTCCTGACTTTC
NA TRBJ1-2 TRBV2 NA CASSEAPRGRGNYGYTF TGTGCCAGCAGTGAAGCGCCAAGAGGGAGGGGTAACTATGGCTACACCTTC
NA TRBJ2-7 TRBV9 NA CASSTEGGGSEQYF TGTGCCAGCAGCACTGAGGGGGGAGGATCCGAGCAGTACTTC
NA TRBJ1-5 TRBV9 many CASSVAGSGEPQHF TGTGCCAGCAGCGTAGCTGGGTCGGGAGAGCCCCAGCATTTT
NA TRBJ2-1 TRBV28 NA CASSRIEEQFF TGTGCCAGCAGCCGCATTGAAGAGCAGTTCTTC
NA TRBJ1-1 TRBV5-1 NA CASSLGQGENTEAFF TGCGCCAGCAGCTTGGGGCAGGGCGAAAACACTGAAGCTTTCTTT
TRBD2 TRBJ2-1 TRBV5-4 NA CASTIGSGSGKVGNEQFF TGTGCCAGCACCATCGGTTCTGGAAGCGGGAAGGTTGGAAATGAGCAGTTCTTC
NA TRBJ2-2 TRBV6-5 NA CASSKGSRGELFF TGTGCCAGCAGTAAAGGGAGTAGGGGGGAGCTGTTTTTT
NA TRBJ1-1 TRBV2 NA CASSEYGGNTEAFF TGTGCCAGCAGTGAATACGGTGGTAACACTGAAGCTTTCTTT
TRBD1 TRBJ2-7 TRBV10-2 NA CASSDVRGRDEQYF TGCGCCAGCAGTGATGTCAGGGGGCGCGACGAGCAGTACTTC
TRBD1 TRBJ2-5 TRBV7-9 NA CASSSGTGIAETQYF TGTGCCAGCAGCTCCGGGACAGGGATCGCGGAGACCCAGTACTTC
NA TRBJ1-4 TRBV27 NA CASKTNEKLFF TGTGCTTCTAAAACTAATGAAAAACTGTTTTTT
TRBD1 TRBJ1-3 TRBV5-1 NA CASSGGTAGATIYF TGCGCCAGCAGCGGGGGGACAGCAGGAGCCACCATATATTTT
TRBD2 TRBJ2-1 TRBV5-1 NA CASSLAPSGRGNEQFF TGCGCCAGCAGCTTGGCCCCTAGCGGGAGGGGAAATGAGCAGTTCTTC
NA TRBJ2-1 TRBV18 many CASSPRVPLGHLNNEQFF TGTGCCAGCTCACCACGGGTTCCTTTGGGACACCTGAACAATGAGCAGTTCTTC
NA TRBJ2-7 TRBV7-3 NA CASSPSYSSYEQYF TGTGCCAGCAGCCCATCATATAGCTCCTACGAGCAGTACTTC
NA TRBJ2-2 TRBV28 NA CASRKSQRTGELFF TGTGCCAGCAGGAAATCACAGAGGACCGGGGAGCTGTTTTTT
TRBD2 TRBJ2-5 TRBV15 NA CATSRELARRETQYF TGTGCCACCAGCAGAGAACTAGCGAGGAGAGAGACCCAGTACTTC
NA TRBJ2-7 TRBV7-9 NA CASSPAGLHYEQYF TGTGCCAGCAGCCCTGCTGGTCTCCACTACGAGCAGTACTTC
TRBD1 TRBJ1-5 TRBV7-2 NA CASSGQGALQPQHF TGTGCCAGCAGCGGACAGGGGGCTCTTCAGCCCCAGCATTTT
TRBD2 TRBJ2-7 TRBV6-1 NA CASSGASGTNNYEQYF TGTGCCAGCAGTGGAGCTAGCGGGACAAACAACTACGAGCAGTACTTC
NA TRBJ1-1 TRBV28 NA CASIRQQGEAFF TGTGCCAGCATACGTCAACAGGGTGAAGCTTTCTTT
TRBD2 TRBJ2-1 TRBV27 NA CASSFKGLGGLAGGLWNEQFF TGTGCCAGCAGTTTCAAGGGATTGGGTGGGCTAGCGGGAGGCTTGTGGAATGAGCAGTTCTTC
NA TRBJ1-4 TRBV28 NA CASSLYRAGNEKLFF TGTGCCAGCAGTTTATACAGGGCGGGTAATGAAAAACTGTTTTTT
TRBD1 TRBJ1-5 TRBV28 NA CASSWTGQPQHF TGTGCCAGCAGTTGGACAGGTCAGCCCCAGCATTTT
NA TRBJ1-3 TRBV7-3 many CASSPSHYFNTIYF TGTGCCAGCAGCCCCAGTCATTACTTTAACACCATATATTTT
NA TRBJ1-2 TRBV2 once CASSILLSHGYTF TGTGCCAGCAGTATACTACTTTCCCATGGCTACACCTTC
NA TRBJ2-2 TRBV7-9 NA CASSTWGRGPSTGELFF TGTGCCAGCAGCACCTGGGGGAGGGGGCCGAGCACCGGGGAGCTGTTTTTT
NA TRBJ1-2 TRBV28 NA CASSLGGSNYGYTF TGTGCCAGCAGTTTAGGAGGGTCTAACTATGGCTACACCTTC
TRBD2 TRBJ2-1 TRBV11-2 NA CASSRPRGRNEQFF TGTGCCAGCAGCCGCCCTCGCGGGAGGAATGAGCAGTTCTTC
NA TRBJ1-1 TRBV7-8 NA CASSLRIRGLITEAFF TGTGCCAGCAGCTTAAGGATTCGGGGGCTGATCACTGAAGCTTTCTTT
NA TRBJ2-1 TRBV15 NA CATSRVEGYNEQFF TGTGCCACCAGCAGAGTAGAGGGATACAATGAGCAGTTCTTC
NA TRBJ1-1 TRBV4-1 NA CASSPILQRNTEAFF TGCGCCAGCAGCCCTATCCTCCAGAGGAACACTGAAGCTTTCTTT